Shown below are 5 T cell receptor beta chains from a single sample sequenced in a study of cytomegalovirus exposure and HLA in healthy donors. PCR amplification relied on 60 Vbeta primers (plus 13 Jbeta primers). Generated by immunoSEQ multiplex PCR, the TCRdb table keeps only in-frame clones and is missing some. The top ten hold almost 6% of the sample, which has 120,000 or so clones, 60% to 75% seen once. The specimen was PBMCs. The source of these receptors is a woman aged 45 to 65 in good health and CMV-seropositive.

With respect to this clone: At one end the junction does not follow the germline gene, possibly because of a read error. This sequence joins TRBV5-1 and TRBJ1-2; no clear D. The CDR3 has 14 amino acids. In germline, CDR1 is SGHRS, CDR2 YFSETQ. CDR3 loop: CASSLALGSEGYPF. CDR3 DNA: TGCGCCAGCAGCTTGGCCTTGGGGTCGGAGGGCTACCCCTTC.

The V and J genes are TRBV12-5 and TRBJ1-6; possible D gene TRBD1, 6 bases. V was cut by 2 bases and J by 7 bases, with 12 bases left in between. CDR1 is LGHNT and CDR2 is FRNRAP in the germline V gene. CDR3 size: 15 residues. The CDR3, as DNA: TGTGCTAGTGGTTTGCCTACAGGGCCGAATTCACCCCTCCACTTT. Translating gives CASGLPTGPNSPLHF.

The chain employs TRBV4-3 and TRBJ2-7, with a tentative D call TRBD1 (7 bases). Germline CDR1 is LGHNA and CDR2 is YSLEER. CDR3 length equals 16 residues. With 0 bases removed from V and 2 bases from J, the gap between germline ends came to 14 bases. The CDR3 region has the DNA TGCGCCAGCAGCCAAGAGCTCTCCAGGGGGGCCTACGAGCAGTACTTC. It specifies CASSQELSRGAYEQYF.

V gene TRBV18 combines with J gene TRBJ2-6; D is unresolved. The V gene's germline CDR1 is KGHSH and CDR2 LQKENI. The CDR3 has 16 amino acids. The V and J ends lost 6 bases and 0 bases respectively, with 12 bases between them. The CDR3 reads CASSLREPSGANVLTF. CDR3 nucleotides: TGTGCCAGCTCCCTCCGTGAGCCCTCTGGGGCCAACGTCCTGACTTTC.

This sequence joins TRBV2 and TRBJ2-4, with a weak D call TRBD1 (5 bases). The V gene's germline CDR1 is SNHLY and CDR2 FYNNEI. Trimming removed 3 bases at V and 6 bases at J, with 9 bases between. CDR3 length equals 13 residues. CDR3 coding DNA: TGTGCCAGCAGTGATCAGGGTGCAAACATTCAGTACTTC. It is translated as CASSDQGANIQYF.